The rows below give T cell receptor beta chains drawn from one sample of a study of T-cell memory formation after mild COVID-19. TCRdb used MiXCR to reprocess the 5' RACE reads, holding one entry per CDR3 protein. Here the sample spans 80,000 to 130,000 distinct CDR3 sequences, around 10% being singletons. Sequenced: PBMCs or a T cell subset sorted from them (not recorded which). These receptors originate from a young man who had mild COVID-19 (a few samples of this study predate the infection). Cell type and time point are not known. Both conserved end residues are part of each CDR3. The order of the fields is V gene, J gene, D gene, clone size, CDR3 DNA, CDR3 protein. D genes are given only for firm matches. Clone size appears in some rows only: once, few, many, or a class for an expanded clone.

>TRBV6-6|TRBJ1-1|NA|NA
TGTGCCAGCATGGGGGTGAACACTGAAGCTTTCTTT
CASMGVNTEAFF
>TRBV28|TRBJ1-1|NA|NA
TGTGCCAGCAAGTGGCCGTTGAACACTGAAGCTTTCTTT
CASKWPLNTEAFF
>TRBV4-3|TRBJ2-3|NA|few
TGCGCCAGCAGCCATTCGGACGGTTCAGACACAGATACGCAGTATTTT
CASSHSDGSDTDTQYF
>TRBV20-1|TRBJ2-5|NA|many
TGCAGTGCTAGAGGATACTCGAAGCAAGAGACCCAGTACTTC
CSARGYSKQETQYF
>TRBV7-2|TRBJ2-1|NA|NA
TGTGCCAGCAGCCCCATGGACAATGAGCAGTTCTTC
CASSPMDNEQFF
>TRBV5-6|TRBJ2-6|NA|NA
TGTGCCAGCAGCTTGGTGGGGGCTGGGGCCAACGTCCTGACTTTC
CASSLVGAGANVLTF
>TRBV13|TRBJ1-1|NA|few
TGTGCCAGCAGCCACCGCGGGACGGGGGACACTGAAGCTTTCTTT
CASSHRGTGDTEAFF
>TRBV5-4|TRBJ1-1|NA|NA
TGTGCCAGCAGCTTGGGTCCGAATGAAGCTTTCTTT
CASSLGPNEAFF
>TRBV7-2|TRBJ1-5|NA|NA
TGTGCCAGCAGCTTAAGCGAAGGTAGCAATCAGCCCCAGCATTTT
CASSLSEGSNQPQHF
>TRBV29-1|TRBJ2-7|NA|NA
TGCAGCGTTCAGCGCCGACCCCACGAGCAGTACTTC
CSVQRRPHEQYF
>TRBV2|TRBJ1-5|NA|many
TGTGCCAGCAGTGAAGAGGCGGGGCCCCCGCCCCAGCATTTT
CASSEEAGPPPQHF
>TRBV5-1|TRBJ1-1|NA|few
TGCGCCAGCAGCCCCAGGCGGAGGGAGGACACTGAAGCTTTCTTT
CASSPRRREDTEAFF
>TRBV5-1|TRBJ2-5|TRBD2|many
TGCGCCAGCAGCTGGGGACTAGGTTCGGAGACCCAGTACTTC
CASSWGLGSETQYF
>TRBV4-3|TRBJ2-3|NA|many
TGCGCCAGCAGCCAAGATTCTCCTTTGGCCGGGTTACTCACAGATACGCAGTATTTT
CASSQDSPLAGLLTDTQYF
>TRBV3-1|TRBJ2-2|NA|NA
TGTGCCAGCAGCCAAGATCTGTGGACTGAGAACACCGGGGAGCTGTTTTTT
CASSQDLWTENTGELFF
>TRBV11-2|TRBJ1-2|NA|few
TGTGCCAGCCGAAGGTTCCTTGGGGGCTACACCTTC
CASRRFLGGYTF
>TRBV3-1|TRBJ1-2|NA|few
TGTGCCAGCAGCCTTAAAATCGAGGCAGCTAACTATGGCTACACCTTC
CASSLKIEAANYGYTF
>TRBV7-9|TRBJ2-1|TRBD2|NA
TGTGCCAGCAGCCAACCGGGACTAGCAAACTCGGATGAGCAGTTCTTC
CASSQPGLANSDEQFF
>TRBV7-9|TRBJ2-5|NA|NA
TGTGCCAGCAGGACCTGGCAGAACCAAGAGTCCCAGTACTTC
CASRTWQNQESQYF
>TRBV7-9|TRBJ2-1|NA|few
TGTGCCAGCAGCAGAGCCCCCACAGGGTACAATGAGCAGTTCTTC
CASSRAPTGYNEQFF
>TRBV5-1|TRBJ1-2|NA|few
TGCGCCAGCAGCTTGACGGGCCCAGCTAACTATGGCTACACCTTC
CASSLTGPANYGYTF
>TRBV4-3|TRBJ2-1|NA|NA
TGCGCCAGCAGCCAAGTGCGCAGCTCCTACAATGAGCAGTTCTTC
CASSQVRSSYNEQFF